This TCR beta chain was sequenced in a study of Ad26.COV2.S vaccination and SARS-CoV-2 variants. Overall study context: Ad26.COV2.S was injected intramuscularly once or twice, 56 days apart.

Only in-frame clones appear in the TCRdb table, and some are missing; sequencing was by immunoSEQ multiplex PCR. The repertoire has roughly 330,000 clones, almost 90% of them found once; the top ten carry 4.5% to 7%. Treatment reported: some 19 received Ad26.COV2.S at low or high dose, single or two shots; roughly 5 received placebo; per-sample allocation not given. Each sample was drawn 63 days after the first injection (of vaccine or placebo). Whoever gave the sample was an adult aged 18-55 years in Boston. Between the trimmed V and J ends, which lost 2 bases and 4 bases, there was a span of 18 bases. The CDR3 loop spans 17 amino acids. Germline V CDR1 and CDR2: KGHSY, FQNENV.

The chain combines TRBV16 with TRBJ1-5; possibly TRBD1 for D (5 bases). The sequence came from a person aged 18-65 years who received the Ad26.COV2.S COVID-19 vaccine or a placebo. The sample in question was peripheral blood, obtained in a trial of Ad26.COV2.S vaccine versus placebo. This CDR3 is CASSQRTGTVNNQPQHF. The CDR3 nucleotides read TGTGCCAGCAGCCAAAGAACCGGGACTGTCAATAATCAGCCCCAGCATTTT.